The 25 T cell receptor beta chains below come from one sample, sequenced in a study of PD-1 blockade in classical Hodgkin lymphoma. TCRdb's table, derived via immunoSEQ multiplex PCR, lists solely in-frame clones and lacks some. Of about 60,000 clones listed, around 90% are singletons. Described time point: cycle 4 day 1 (C4D1), after more than five weeks of nivolumab. Each patient's relapse followed autologous stem cell transplantation, and brentuximab vedotin exposure varied. The sample consisted of peripheral blood mononuclear cells (PBMCs), taken before the fourth cycle of nivolumab. The source of these receptors is a human donor with classical Hodgkin lymphoma.

In its sample, this clone was seen once. This chain joins TRBV5-5 and TRBJ1-5, with a possible D match to TRBD1 (6 bases). The CDR3 has 13 residues. The V and J ends lost 7 bases and 4 bases respectively, with 12 bases between them. Germline V gene sequence: CDR1 SGHKS, CDR2 YYEKEE (reference sequence). CDR3 protein: CASQGRLNQPQHF. CDR3 nucleotide sequence: TGTGCCAGCCAGGGGCGCCTAAATCAGCCCCAGCATTTT.

V usage is TRBV6-6 and J usage is TRBJ2-3, with D uncertain. Germline V gene lookup returns CDR1 MNHNY and CDR2 SVGAGI (reference sequence). Trimming took 4 bases from V and 4 from J, leaving 9 bases between them. The CDR3 runs to 13 residues. This CDR3 is CASSWFWPDTQYF. CDR3 DNA sequence: TGTGCCAGCAGTTGGTTTTGGCCAGATACGCAGTATTTT.

This clone was counted only a few times. This sequence joins TRBV20-1 and TRBJ1-6, with D uncertain. The V end lost 0 bases, the J end lost 10 bases, and 4 bases lay between the germline ends. Germline loops: CDR1 DFQATT, CDR2 SNEGSKA (reference sequence). This CDR3 has 11 residues. CDR3 DNA: TGCAGTGCTAGAGAAGAATCACCCCTCCACTTT. Its protein is CSAREESPLHF.

This sequence joins TRBV28 and TRBJ1-1; maybe TRBD1 (5 bases). Germline loops: CDR1 MDHEN, CDR2 SYDVKM. With 3 bases removed from V and 6 bases from J, the gap between germline ends came to 11 bases. CDR3 length: 13 residues. DNA of the CDR3: TGTGCCAGCAGTTTCCAGGGAATGGCTGAAGCTTTCTTT. Translating it yields CASSFQGMAEAFF.

CDR3 protein: CASSLAATTYNSPLHF. The CDR3, as DNA: TGTGCCAGCAGCTTAGCGGCCACAACATATAATTCACCCCTCCACTTT. The chain couples TRBV11-2 to TRBJ1-6, with D hard to call. The germline V gene has CDR1 SGHAT and CDR2 FQNNGV. V was pared by 1 base and J by 4 bases, with 11 bases between. The CDR3 is 16 amino acids.

The chain recombines TRBV19 with TRBJ2-1, with D possibly being TRBD2 (6 bases). Germline-derived CDR1 and CDR2 are LNHDA and SQIVND (reference sequence). Trimming took off 2 bases at V and 0 bases at J, with 14 bases between the two ends. This CDR3 comprises 17 residues. The CDR3 DNA follows: TGTGCCAGTAGTATAATTGGGGGACTTAGCTCCTACAATGAGCAGTTCTTC. Protein product: CASSIIGGLSSYNEQFF.

In this sample, this clone turned up a few times. The chain uses TRBV10-2 and TRBJ2-1; either TRBD1 or TRBD2 may supply D (5 bases each). Germline loops: CDR1 WSHSY, CDR2 SAAADI. This CDR3 is built from 14 residues. V lost 6 bases and J lost 9, with 18 bases in between. As DNA, the CDR3 is TGCGCCAGCAGGGCCGGGACCCCTTACGGTGAGCAGTTCTTC. This codes for CASRAGTPYGEQFF.

This clone occurred a few times. The chain combines TRBV2 with TRBJ2-7, with D perhaps TRBD2 (5 bases). The V and J ends lost 7 bases and 6 bases respectively, with 10 bases between them. The germline V gene has CDR1 SNHLY and CDR2 FYNNEI. CDR3 length: 11 residues. CDR3 residues: CASTIGSEQYF. CDR3 nucleotides: TGTGCCAGCACAATAGGGAGCGAGCAGTACTTC.

In this sample, this clone turned up once. The chain has TRBV7-3 and TRBJ2-2; the D is unclear. This CDR3 contains 12 residues. The V and J ends lost 4 bases and 6 bases respectively, with 6 bases between them. Germline CDR1 and CDR2: SGHTA and FQGTGA. CDR3: CASSSGAGELFF. In DNA, the CDR3 is TGTGCCAGCAGCTCGGGTGCCGGGGAGCTGTTTTTT. Together with reference TRBV7-3 and TRBJ2-2, the CDR3 gives the full variable domain: GAGVSQTPSNKVTEKGKYVELRCDPISGHTALYWYRQSLGQGPEFLIYFQGTGAADDSGLPNDRFFAVRPEGSVSTLKIQRTERGDSAVYLCASSSGAGELFFGEGSRLTVL.

The V gene is TRBV27, the J gene TRBJ2-2; TRBD1 aligns across 8 bases. Germline V gene data show CDR1 as MNHEY and CDR2 as SMNVEV (reference sequence). Germline trimming cut 5 bases from V and 6 bases from J; bases unmatched to any gene: 11. The CDR3 contains 16 residues. The CDR3 spells CASSPRTGLWAGELFF. The CDR3 coding sequence is TGTGCCAGCAGTCCCCGGACAGGGCTTTGGGCCGGGGAGCTGTTTTTT.

This clone was recorded only once. V and J are TRBV28 and TRBJ2-7; D may be TRBD1 or TRBD2 (5 bases each). The CDR3 has 12 residues. Between the trimmed V and J ends, which lost 8 bases and 2 bases, there was a span of 10 bases. Germline CDR1 is MDHEN and CDR2 is SYDVKM. The CDR3 reads CASRDGTYEQYF. DNA for the CDR3: TGTGCCAGCCGGGACGGAACCTACGAGCAGTACTTC.

The chain joins TRBV7-2 to TRBJ2-4, with D unresolved. The germline V gene has CDR1 SGHTA and CDR2 FQGNSA. Trimming cost V 5 bases and J 0 bases, with 11 bases left between them. The CDR3 sequence is 15 residues long. CDR3 region: CASSLTILAKNIQYF. CDR3 sequence (DNA): TGTGCCAGCAGCCTCACAATCCTAGCCAAAAACATTCAGTACTTC.

The genes are TRBV5-8 and TRBJ1-1, with a possible D match to TRBD1 (6 bases). The CDR3 contains 14 residues. Per germline, CDR1 SGHTS and CDR2 YDEGEE. Trimming pared 4 bases from V and 3 bases from J, leaving 13 bases between. The CDR3 sequence: CASSKSGEYTEAFF. The DNA of the CDR3 is TGTGCCAGCAGCAAATCAGGGGAATACACTGAAGCTTTCTTT.

There are a few counts of this clone. J is TRBJ2-7 and V is TRBV27, with D unresolved. This CDR3 is 13 amino acids long. The germline CDR1 and CDR2 sequences are MNHEY and SMNVEV (reference sequence). Between the trimmed V and J ends, which lost 2 bases and 5 bases, there was a span of 10 bases. The CDR3 region is CASSLAPLDEQYF. In nucleotides, the CDR3 is TGTGCCAGCAGTTTAGCTCCGTTGGACGAGCAGTACTTC.

This chain uses TRBV6-1 with TRBJ1-4; TRBD1 is a possible D gene (5 bases). This CDR3 is 15 amino acids long. Per the germline V gene, CDR1 is MNHNS and CDR2 is SASEGT. The germline V and J ends were trimmed by 5 bases and 3 bases, with 13 bases remaining between them. The DNA of the CDR3 is TGTGCCAGCAGTATCCAGGGAGGACCTAATGAAAAACTGTTTTTT. This encodes CASSIQGGPNEKLFF.

The chain combines TRBV7-6 with TRBJ1-4, with D unresolved. Germline V lookup: CDR1 SGHVS, CDR2 FNYEAQ. With 1 base removed from V and 3 bases from J, the gap between germline ends came to 9 bases. The CDR3 is 15 residues long. CDR3 loop: CASSLDTGANEKLFF. The CDR3, as DNA: TGTGCCAGCAGCTTAGACACTGGGGCTAATGAAAAACTGTTTTTT.

The chain is built from TRBV19 and TRBJ2-7; 10 bases line up with TRBD1. Trimming at V came to 0 bases and at J to 3 bases, leaving 5 bases not matched to a gene. Germline V lookup: CDR1 LNHDA, CDR2 SQIVND (reference sequence). The CDR3 has 16 amino acids. The CDR3 DNA is TGTGCCAGTAGTATAGACCACGGGACAGGGGTCTACGAGCAGTACTTC. It specifies CASSIDHGTGVYEQYF.

The genes are TRBV6-6 and TRBJ1-5, with D perhaps matching TRBD1 (5 bases). V was clipped by 6 bases and J by 3 bases, with 15 bases between them. CDR1 and CDR2 (germline): MNHNY, SVGAGI (reference sequence). This CDR3 is 15 amino acids long. The CDR3 spells CASRAGDAHNQPQHF. CDR3 bases: TGTGCCAGCAGAGCGGGGGATGCACACAATCAGCCCCAGCATTTT.

The table lists this clone with a few counts. V usage is TRBV18 and J usage is TRBJ1-1; possible D gene TRBD1, 5 bases. The CDR3 sequence is 12 residues long. CDR1 KGHSH and CDR2 LQKENI come from the germline V gene. V lost 5 bases and J lost 1, with 5 bases in between. CDR3: CASSGANTEAFF. CDR3 bases: TGTGCCAGCTCAGGGGCGAACACTGAAGCTTTCTTT.

The chain carries TRBV5-1 and TRBJ2-1, with 8 bases aligning to TRBD2. CDR3 length: 11 amino acids. In germline, CDR1 is SGHRS, CDR2 YFSETQ. Trimming at V came to 9 bases and at J to 11 bases, leaving 7 bases not matched to a gene. The CDR3 nucleotides read TGCGCCAACCTTAGCGGGACTCAGCAGTTCTTC. Protein product: CANLSGTQQFF.

The rearrangement uses TRBV29-1 and TRBJ2-7, with 9 bases fitting TRBD2. Germline CDR1 reads SQVTM; CDR2 reads ANQGSEA. The CDR3 covers 15 residues. V shed 3 bases, J shed 2 bases, and the junction held 8 bases outside the gene matches. The CDR3 loop is CSVESLAGLPYEQYF. CDR3 nucleotides: TGCAGCGTTGAGTCCCTAGCGGGACTACCCTACGAGCAGTACTTC.

The chain links TRBV11-3 to TRBJ2-3, with TRBD2 matching 13 bases. The trim removed 1 base at V and 4 bases at J, leaving 2 bases unmatched. CDR1 is SGHNT and CDR2 is YENEEA in the germline V gene. This CDR3 has 16 residues. The CDR3 region has the DNA TGTGCCAGCAGCTTAGGGACTAGCGGGAGTTCAGATACGCAGTATTTT. Its protein is CASSLGTSGSSDTQYF.

The chain has TRBV18 and TRBJ2-5; TRBD1 matches at 8 bases. The germline V gene has CDR1 KGHSH and CDR2 LQKENI. Unmatched junction bases numbered 2, after V lost 0 bases and J lost 5 bases. This CDR3 is built from 14 residues. CDR3 amino acids: CASSPPPGGETQYF. CDR3 nucleotide sequence: TGTGCCAGCTCACCACCCCCAGGGGGCGAGACCCAGTACTTC.

In this sample, this clone turned up once. V and J are TRBV28 and TRBJ1-2; D is undetermined. CDR3 length equals 14 residues. Germline values: CDR1 MDHEN, CDR2 SYDVKM. V lost 7 bases, J lost 3 bases, and 15 bases lay in between. The CDR3 sequence: CASTAAGSHYGYTF. CDR3 DNA: TGTGCCAGCACGGCCGCCGGGAGCCACTATGGCTACACCTTC.

A single count supports this clone. V gene TRBV19 combines with J gene TRBJ2-1; D ambiguous. CDR1 LNHDA and CDR2 SQIVND come from the germline V gene (reference sequence). V lost 7 bases and J 5 bases, leaving 9 bases between the germline ends. The CDR3 runs to 12 residues. The chain's CDR3 is CASKYRDNEQFF. In nucleotides, the CDR3 is TGTGCCAGTAAATACAGAGACAATGAGCAGTTCTTC.